This entry lists 2 T cell receptor beta chains sequenced from one sample in a study of blood T cell repertoires in COVID-19 (dated by TCRdb to 2019 to 2021). Library preparation used the immunoSEQ multiplex PCR assay. The table comes from immuneACCESS by way of TCRdb, which keeps in-frame sequences with V and J called. Part of the clones is missing from these tables; in studies checked, under half for an unresolved V gene and the rest for unknown reasons. The sample has approximately 46,000 clones on record, roughly nine tenths of them singletons. About 16% of the sample belongs to the ten largest clones. Sequencing input: peripheral blood. Every receptor here comes from a man in his sixties with active or convalescent COVID-19.

The CDR3 loop is CASSLRSGSYNSPLHF. Written as DNA, the CDR3 is TGTGCCAGCAGTTTGAGGTCTGGCTCCTATAATTCACCCCTCCACTTT. This chain joins TRBV28 and TRBJ1-6, with D unresolved. V shed 3 bases and J shed 0 bases, with 9 bases lying between them. The CDR3 covers 16 residues. In germline, CDR1 is MDHEN, CDR2 SYDVKM. The full variable domain, completed using reference TRBV28 and TRBJ1-6, is DVKVTQSSRYLVKRTGEKVFLECVQDMDHENMFWYRQDPGLGLRLIYFSYDVKMKEKGDIPEGYSVSREKKERFSLILESASTNQTSMYLCASSLRSGSYNSPLHFGNGTRLTVT.

V gene TRBV19 combines with J gene TRBJ2-5; 10 bases fit TRBD2. The germline V gene encodes CDR1 LNHDA and CDR2 SQIVND (reference sequence). After removal of 1 base from V and 5 bases from J, the junction contained 10 bases not matched to a gene. This CDR3 spans 17 amino acids. In DNA form, the CDR3 reads TGTGCCAGTAGTATAGCACTTCCGGGACTAGCGTTCGAGACCCAGTACTTC. Residues: CASSIALPGLAFETQYF.